This is a list of T cell receptor beta chains from one sample in a study of blood T cell repertoires in COVID-19. This table comes from immunoSEQ multiplex PCR, and its TCRdb copy is limited to in-frame clones, with some not included. The sample carries some 120,000 clones, 84% recorded once. Sequencing was done on a sample of peripheral blood. These receptors originate from a woman aged 25 to 39 who had recovered from COVID-19. CDR3s include the opening cysteine and the closing phenylalanine or tryptophan.

j_call v_call cdr3_aa
TRBJ1-2 TRBV18 CASSPKGAVNYGYTF
TRBJ1-5 TRBV6-2/TRBV6-3 CASSYPQGAPAQPQHF
TRBJ1-4 TRBV11-2 CASSLGGPGGEKLFF
TRBJ2-6 TRBV27 CASNPGQGFSGANVLTF
TRBJ2-1 TRBV5-1 CASSRSGIMYNEQFF
TRBJ1-3 TRBV7-3 CASSSGLSGDTIYF
TRBJ1-2 TRBV6-5 CASSDSGGPAPRYTF
TRBJ2-2 TRBV4-1 CASSRGQGSNTGELFF
TRBJ2-3 TRBV6-1 CASSEERGGTDTQYF
TRBJ2-5 TRBV11-3 CASSLGGSGAEETQYF
TRBJ2-7 TRBV18 CASSPNRNEQYF
TRBJ2-5 TRBV4-1 CASSQDALEGAGSLGTQYF
TRBJ1-2 TRBV25-1 CASSRGLGYGYTF
TRBJ1-5 TRBV6-4 CASRSGQCTNQPQHF
TRBJ1-2 TRBV11-2 CASSPLGPRSGYTF
TRBJ2-2 TRBV2 CASTSSGQGGTGELFF
TRBJ1-4 TRBV2 CASSEMTGGGEKLFF
TRBJ2-5 TRBV6-5 CASSRDTQETQYF
TRBJ1-5 TRBV19 CASSIDGHYSNQPQHF
TRBJ1-1 TRBV6-5 CASSYFPGLNTEAFF
TRBJ2-3 TRBV2 CASSGVYSHTDTQYF
TRBJ2-7 TRBV4-1 CASSATGTGTYEQYF
TRBJ1-2 TRBV6-5 CASSRPDSGYTF